Listed below are T cell receptor beta chains from one sample, sequenced in a study of blood T cell repertoires in COVID-19. Using immunoSEQ multiplex PCR, the repertoire was profiled, and TCRdb retains in-frame clones only, with some absent. The sample gives about 95,000 clones, approximately 80% of which show up once; roughly 4.8% is in the top ten. Sequencing used peripheral blood. These TCRs come from an elderly man with COVID-19, enrolled during active disease. Each CDR3 is given with its conserved first and last residue. A D gene is named only where the DNA matches it firmly.

TRBV10-3,TRBJ2-1,TRBD1,CATQDRVGNEQFF
TRBV19,TRBJ1-2,-,CASSIEGLGYTF
TRBV10-1,TRBJ2-1,-,CASSEQLSGSYNEQFF
TRBV19,TRBJ2-3,-,CASSKTAGGPVTDTQYF
TRBV5-1,TRBJ2-7,TRBD1,CASRGQTGKEFYEQYF
TRBV9,TRBJ2-2,TRBD1,CASSVTGAGELFF
TRBV4-1,TRBJ1-6,TRBD1,CASSHPDRANSPLHF
TRBV3-1/TRBV3-2,TRBJ2-5,TRBD2,CASSPRSGGDQETQYF
TRBV19,TRBJ2-5,TRBD1,CASSGTGTGIGKTQYF
TRBV18,TRBJ1-2,TRBD1,CASSIQGAESGYTF
TRBV6-4,TRBJ1-2,-,CASSDAGAGYTF
TRBV15,TRBJ2-3,TRBD2,CATSRGLAGGHTQYF
TRBV4-1,TRBJ2-1,TRBD2,CASSRGSGSLSYNEQFF
TRBV6-5,TRBJ2-1,-,CASSPPGHIYNEQFF
TRBV19,TRBJ2-3,-,CATRVSSTDTQYF
TRBV7-7,TRBJ2-7,-,CASSLQGGEQYF
TRBV19,TRBJ2-1,TRBD2,CASSIAGGPYNEQFF
TRBV30,TRBJ1-6,-,CAWDAQYGGYFSPLHF
TRBV12-3/TRBV12-4,TRBJ1-2,-,CASSQTNYGYTF
TRBV6-5,TRBJ1-4,-,CATSRTNEKLFF
TRBV11-3,TRBJ2-7,TRBD2,CASSLYAGRSYEQYF
TRBV18,TRBJ2-6,-,CASAPEDGANVLTF
TRBV6-5,TRBJ1-6,-,CASTHGGGESPLHF
TRBV19,TRBJ2-7,TRBD2,CASATLGVAGANEQYF
TRBV27,TRBJ2-5,-,CASSPYQETQYF
TRBV28,TRBJ2-3,-,CATIQRSQYF
TRBV12-3/TRBV12-4,TRBJ1-4,TRBD1,CASSYRGDEKLFF
TRBV9,TRBJ2-3,TRBD1,CASSIRDRGNTDTQYF
TRBV6-5,TRBJ2-7,-,CASREDRTRNEQYF
TRBV14,TRBJ2-5,-,CASSQNPWQGGTRETQYF
TRBV5-1,TRBJ2-7,-,CASSARPQGRSSYEQYF
TRBV6-5,TRBJ2-7,-,CASTYRGSSHEQYF
TRBV10-3,TRBJ2-3,-,CAISESMGGFGTDTQYF
TRBV7-3,TRBJ2-6,TRBD1,CASSFVDRGISSGANVLTF